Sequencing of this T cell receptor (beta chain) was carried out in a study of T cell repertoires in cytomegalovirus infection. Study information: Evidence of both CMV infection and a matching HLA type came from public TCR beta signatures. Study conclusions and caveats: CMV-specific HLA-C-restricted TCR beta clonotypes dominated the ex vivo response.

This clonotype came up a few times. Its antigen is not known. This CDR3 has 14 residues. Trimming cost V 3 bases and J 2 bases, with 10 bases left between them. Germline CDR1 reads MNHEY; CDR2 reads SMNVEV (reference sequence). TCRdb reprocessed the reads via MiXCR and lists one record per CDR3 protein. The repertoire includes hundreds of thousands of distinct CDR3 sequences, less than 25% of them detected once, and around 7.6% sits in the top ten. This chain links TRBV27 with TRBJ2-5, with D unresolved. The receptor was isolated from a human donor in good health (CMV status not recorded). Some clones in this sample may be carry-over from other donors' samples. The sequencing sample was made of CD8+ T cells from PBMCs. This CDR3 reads CASSLSSLQETQYF. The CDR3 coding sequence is TGTGCCAGCAGTTTGTCGTCTCTTCAAGAGACCCAGTACTTC.